These T cell receptor beta chains were read from a single sample in a study of blood T cells in healthy people across ages. TCRdb recomputed calls from the 5' RACE reads with MiXCR, one row per CDR3 protein. The sample lists hundreds of thousands of distinct CDR3 sequences; 40% to 45% were seen once. The sequencing sample was made of blood. All receptors come from an elderly man in good health. The CDR3 runs from the conserved cysteine through the conserved F or W. Only some rows state a clone size, as once, few, many or a class for expanded clones.

clone_size j_call v_call cdr3_aa
- - TRBV6-6 CASSSEGRQHYEQYF
- TRBJ2-3 TRBV6-6 CASSYAGGVDTQYF
- TRBJ2-1 TRBV24-1 CATSDNGGLLIF
few TRBJ2-7 TRBV7-9 CASSLGSGTSGEQYF
few TRBJ2-5 TRBV20-1 CSAIIGIVQETQYF
- TRBJ2-5 TRBV3-1 CASSHKGGTVDEQYF
few TRBJ2-5 TRBV29-1 CSGQVSGQETQYF
- TRBJ2-1 TRBV6-1 CASGRTLLYNEQFF
once - TRBV4-1 CASSTGDWLYEQYF
- TRBJ2-3 TRBV9 CASSVEAGGPPSADTQYF
- TRBJ2-3 TRBV11-2 CASSPRTSGRVTQYF
- TRBJ2-7 TRBV6-5 CASSYAPGLANSYEQYF
- TRBJ2-1 TRBV3-1 CASSQYGGGEYNEQFF
few TRBJ2-1 TRBV20-1 CSAKTSGREGTYNEQFF
few TRBJ1-2 TRBV28 CASTFTDRASYGYTF
few TRBJ2-7 TRBV20-1 CSARAREGRSNFYEQYF
- TRBJ1-2 TRBV20-1 CSANFGTGVNYGYTF
- TRBJ2-2 TRBV20-1 CSARDLSTGSGTGELFF
- TRBJ2-1 TRBV6-6 CASAGQGGNEQFF
- TRBJ2-1 TRBV20-1 CSAESGTSANNEQFF
- TRBJ2-2 TRBV5-1 CASSLGRGPSGDGELFF
- TRBJ1-1 TRBV7-2 CASSLGTGMGTEAFF
few TRBJ2-1 TRBV20-1 CSARKAGGGNEQFF
- TRBJ1-5 TRBV12-5 CASGLQVYQPQHF
- TRBJ2-1 TRBV6-5 CASSYGGGTNEQFF
few TRBJ2-4 TRBV7-9 CASSESGPAKNIQYF
few TRBJ2-3 TRBV6-5 CASSPRDRPRDTQYF
few TRBJ2-3 TRBV7-9 CARNSGRGDDTQYF
few TRBJ2-4 TRBV9 CASSVGRGRQNIQYF
few TRBJ2-3 TRBV10-1 CASSESGPQSTDTQYF
few TRBJ2-7 TRBV7-3 CASSLTRGSYEQYF
few TRBJ1-6 TRBV27 CASSLFTGNSPLHF
- TRBJ2-1 TRBV4-3 CASSQTDRDDEQFF
- - TRBV11-2 CASSFNTGRETQYF
many TRBJ2-7 TRBV20-1 CSAREPEPPYEQYF
- TRBJ1-1 TRBV20-1 CSARGGRTGGGKAEAFF
- TRBJ2-3 TRBV20-1 CSARDPTSTDTQYF
few TRBJ1-4 TRBV4-3 CASSQRVDTANEKLFF
few TRBJ2-5 TRBV7-2 CASSSTRGGETQYF
- TRBJ1-1 TRBV2 CASIQSIVSTEAFF
- TRBJ1-2 TRBV5-1 CAGNAGKNGYGYTF
few TRBJ2-1 TRBV2 CASSARRARVDEQFF
few TRBJ2-2 TRBV12-5 CASGLGQGGGELFF
few TRBJ2-5 TRBV29-1 CSARGEGETQYF
many TRBJ2-1 TRBV7-2 CASSQTRAGSGNEQFF
- TRBJ1-6 TRBV30 CAWRPKQVNSPPHF
- - TRBV6-2/TRBV6-3 CASSKLAVLIGDEQYF
few TRBJ2-2 TRBV24-1 CATSDPGSGAGELFF
once - TRBV12-3/TRBV12-4 CASSFEGQGLEQYF
many TRBJ2-3 TRBV12-3/TRBV12-4 CASSPTHGGTQYF
- TRBJ2-7 TRBV28 CASSLRAGGFYEQYF
- TRBJ2-3 TRBV7-2 CASSQGPSSDTQYF
- TRBJ1-2 TRBV18 CASSPPLLGQANGYTF
few - TRBV5-1 CASSLVAGGSYNEQYF
- TRBJ2-5 TRBV6-2/TRBV6-3 CASSHTAGGRGHQETQYF
- - TRBV7-2 CASSLTGLPYNEQYF
- TRBJ1-1 TRBV4-3 CASGTKGTAEAFF
few TRBJ2-1 TRBV10-3 CATRRGGDEQFF
- TRBJ2-1 TRBV7-3 CASSPRLAGVGEQFF
few TRBJ2-7 TRBV6-2/TRBV6-3 CASSWTSGTGGYEQYF